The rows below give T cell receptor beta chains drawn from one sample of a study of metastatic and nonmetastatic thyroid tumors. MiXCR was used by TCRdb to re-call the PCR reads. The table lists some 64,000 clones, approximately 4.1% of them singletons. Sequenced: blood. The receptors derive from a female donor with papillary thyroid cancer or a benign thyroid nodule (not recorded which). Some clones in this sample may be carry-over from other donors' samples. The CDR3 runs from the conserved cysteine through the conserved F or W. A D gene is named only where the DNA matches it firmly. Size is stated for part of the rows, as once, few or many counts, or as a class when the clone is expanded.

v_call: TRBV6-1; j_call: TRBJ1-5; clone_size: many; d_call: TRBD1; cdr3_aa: CASRRTGGLDQPQHF; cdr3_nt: TGTGCCAGCAGGCGGACAGGGGGACTCGATCAGCCCCAGCATTTT
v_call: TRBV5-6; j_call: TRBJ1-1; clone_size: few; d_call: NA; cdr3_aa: CASSRGRGNTEAFF; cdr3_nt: TGTGCCAGCAGCCGCGGACGTGGGAACACTGAAGCTTTCTTT
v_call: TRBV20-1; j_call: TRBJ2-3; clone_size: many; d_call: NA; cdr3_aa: CSGKRRADTQYF; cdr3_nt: TGCAGTGGAAAGCGGAGGGCAGATACGCAGTATTTT
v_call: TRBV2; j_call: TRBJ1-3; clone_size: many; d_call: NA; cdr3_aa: CASKTGAFSGNTIYF; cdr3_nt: TGTGCCAGCAAAACAGGTGCTTTCTCTGGAAACACCATATATTTT
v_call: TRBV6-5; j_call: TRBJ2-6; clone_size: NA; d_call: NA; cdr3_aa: CASSHTSGSNLLTF; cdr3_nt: TGTGCCAGCAGTCACACATCTGGGTCCAACCTCCTGACTTTC
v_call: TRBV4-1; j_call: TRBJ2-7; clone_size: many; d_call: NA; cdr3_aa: CASSQDGPDRMGEQYF; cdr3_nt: TGCGCCAGCAGCCAAGATGGGCCTGACAGGATGGGCGAGCAGTACTTC
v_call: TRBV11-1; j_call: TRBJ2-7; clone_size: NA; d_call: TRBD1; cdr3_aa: CASSLGAGGLYEQYF; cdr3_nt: TGTGCCAGCAGCTTAGGGGCAGGGGGCCTCTACGAGCAGTACTTC
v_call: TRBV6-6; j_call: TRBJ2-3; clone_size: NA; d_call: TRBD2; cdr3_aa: CASSYSRVAGGTQYF; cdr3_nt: TGTGCCAGCAGTTACTCGAGGGTCGCGGGAGGTACGCAGTATTTT
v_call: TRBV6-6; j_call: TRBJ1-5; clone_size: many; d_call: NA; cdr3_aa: CASSYSITGNQPQHF; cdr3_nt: TGTGCCAGCAGTTACTCGATTACAGGGAATCAGCCCCAGCATTTT
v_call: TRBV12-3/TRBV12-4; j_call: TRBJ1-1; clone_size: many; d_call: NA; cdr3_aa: CASSVHRRSEAFF; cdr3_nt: TGTGCCAGCAGTGTCCATAGGCGCTCTGAAGCTTTCTTT
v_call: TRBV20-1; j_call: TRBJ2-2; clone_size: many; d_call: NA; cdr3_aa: CSARGGDTELFF; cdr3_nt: TGCAGTGCTAGAGGGGGGGACACTGAGCTGTTTTTT
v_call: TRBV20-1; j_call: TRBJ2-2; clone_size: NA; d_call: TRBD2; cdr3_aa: CSAQPGLSHFRTGELFF; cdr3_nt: TGCAGTGCCCAACCGGGACTATCTCATTTTCGCACCGGGGAGCTGTTTTTT
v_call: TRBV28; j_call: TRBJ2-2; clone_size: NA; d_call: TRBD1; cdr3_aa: CAISTPGGQNTGELFF; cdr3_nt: TGTGCCATCAGTACTCCAGGGGGCCAGAACACCGGGGAGCTGTTTTTT
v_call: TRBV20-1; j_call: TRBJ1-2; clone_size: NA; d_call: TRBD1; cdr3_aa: CSALDRGNYGYTF; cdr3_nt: TGCAGTGCACTTGACAGGGGTAACTATGGTTACACCTTC
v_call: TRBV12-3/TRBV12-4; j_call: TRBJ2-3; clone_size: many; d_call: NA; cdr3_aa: CASSRGGGSTDTQYF; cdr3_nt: TGTGCCAGCAGCCGAGGAGGGGGTAGCACAGATACGCAGTATTTT
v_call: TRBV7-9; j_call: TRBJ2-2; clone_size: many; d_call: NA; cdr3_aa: CASSLAAASGGELFF; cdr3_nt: TGTGCCAGCAGCTTAGCGGCGGCGAGCGGCGGGGAGCTGTTTTTT
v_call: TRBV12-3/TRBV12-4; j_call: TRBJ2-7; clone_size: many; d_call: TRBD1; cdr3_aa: CASTPADWTGVIGEQYF; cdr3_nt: TGTGCCAGCACCCCCGCCGACTGGACAGGGGTAATTGGTGAGCAGTACTTC
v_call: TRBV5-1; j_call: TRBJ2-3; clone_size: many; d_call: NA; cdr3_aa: CASSQQDRSPGDTQYF; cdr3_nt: TGCGCCAGCAGCCAACAGGACCGCTCCCCGGGAGATACGCAGTATTTT
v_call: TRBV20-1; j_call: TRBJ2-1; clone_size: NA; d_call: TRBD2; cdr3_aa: CSASSSGRALGNAYNEQFF; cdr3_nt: TGCAGTGCTAGCTCTAGCGGGAGGGCCCTCGGGAATGCATACAATGAGCAGTTCTTC
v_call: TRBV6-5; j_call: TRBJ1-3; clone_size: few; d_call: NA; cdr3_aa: CASNYAGSGNAIYF; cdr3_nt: TGTGCCAGCAATTATGCGGGTTCCGGAAACGCCATATATTTT
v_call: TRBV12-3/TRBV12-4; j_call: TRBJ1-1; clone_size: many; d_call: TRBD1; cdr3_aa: CASSLGTGAFF; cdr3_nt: TGTGCCAGCAGTTTAGGGACAGGGGCCTTCTTT
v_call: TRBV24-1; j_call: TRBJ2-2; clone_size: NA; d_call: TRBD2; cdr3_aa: CVTSDMTRTSGYGELFF; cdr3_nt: TGTGTCACCAGTGATATGACCCGGACTAGCGGGTACGGGGAGCTGTTTTTT
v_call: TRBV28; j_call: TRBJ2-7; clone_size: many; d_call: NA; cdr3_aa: CASKRRDSSSLEQYF; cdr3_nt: TGTGCCAGCAAACGCCGGGACTCCAGTTCGCTCGAGCAGTACTTC
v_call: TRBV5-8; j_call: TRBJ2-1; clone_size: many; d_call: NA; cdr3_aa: CASSLDSHNYNEQFF; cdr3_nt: TGTGCCAGCAGCTTGGACTCACACAATTACAATGAGCAGTTCTTC
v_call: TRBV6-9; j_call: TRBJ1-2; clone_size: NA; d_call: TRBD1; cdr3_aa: CASTSRGPDSGYTF; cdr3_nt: TGTGCCAGCACTTCCAGGGGGCCTGACTCTGGATACACCTTC
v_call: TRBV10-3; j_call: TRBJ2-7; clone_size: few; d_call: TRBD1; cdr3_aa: CAIRTGTGPDEQYF; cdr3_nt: TGTGCCATCAGGACAGGGACGGGGCCAGACGAGCAGTACTTC
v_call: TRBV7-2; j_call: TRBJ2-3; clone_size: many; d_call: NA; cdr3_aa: CASSFYGSGADTQYF; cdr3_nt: TGTGCCAGCAGCTTTTACGGGAGTGGCGCAGATACGCAGTATTTT
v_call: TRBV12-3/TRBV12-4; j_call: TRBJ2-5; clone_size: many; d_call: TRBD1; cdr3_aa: CASRIGGTGVWETQYF; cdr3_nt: TGTGCCAGCAGAATCGGTGGGACAGGGGTTTGGGAGACCCAGTACTTC
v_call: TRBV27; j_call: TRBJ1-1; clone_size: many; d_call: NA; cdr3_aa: CASRPDLRDAEAFF; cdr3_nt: TGTGCCAGCAGGCCTGACCTCAGGGACGCTGAAGCTTTCTTT
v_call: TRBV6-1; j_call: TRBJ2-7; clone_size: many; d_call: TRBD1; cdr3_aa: CASSTQGVLSYEQYF; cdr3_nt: TGTGCCAGCAGTACACAGGGGGTCCTCTCCTACGAGCAGTACTTC
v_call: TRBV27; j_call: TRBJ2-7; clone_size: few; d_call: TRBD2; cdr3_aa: CASSFSGLGSYEQYF; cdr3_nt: TGTGCCAGCAGTTTCTCGGGACTAGGGTCCTACGAGCAGTACTTC
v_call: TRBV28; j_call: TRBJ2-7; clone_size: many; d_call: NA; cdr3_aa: CASSLSGLSYEQYF; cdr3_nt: TGTGCCAGCAGTTTAAGCGGGCTCTCCTACGAGCAGTACTTC
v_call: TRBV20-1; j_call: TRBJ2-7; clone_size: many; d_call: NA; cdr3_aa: CSARGDREQYF; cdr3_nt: TGCAGTGCTAGGGGGGATCGGGAGCAGTACTTC
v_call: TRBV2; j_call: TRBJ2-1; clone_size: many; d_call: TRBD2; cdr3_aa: CASSDGTSAYNEQFF; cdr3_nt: TGTGCCAGCAGTGATGGGACTAGCGCGTACAATGAGCAGTTCTTC
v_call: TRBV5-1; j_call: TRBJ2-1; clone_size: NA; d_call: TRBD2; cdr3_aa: CASSLAAGLANSYNEQFF; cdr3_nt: TGCGCCAGCAGCTTGGCGGCGGGACTAGCCAACTCCTACAATGAGCAGTTCTTC
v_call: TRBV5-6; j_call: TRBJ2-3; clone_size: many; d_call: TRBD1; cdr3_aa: CASSPDRGVTDTQYF; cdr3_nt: TGTGCCAGCAGCCCGGACAGGGGGGTCACAGATACGCAGTATTTT
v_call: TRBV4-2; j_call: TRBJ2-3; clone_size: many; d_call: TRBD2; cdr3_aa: CASSQGTSGSTPDTQYF; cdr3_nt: TGTGCCAGCAGCCAGGGTACTAGCGGGAGCACCCCAGATACGCAGTATTTT
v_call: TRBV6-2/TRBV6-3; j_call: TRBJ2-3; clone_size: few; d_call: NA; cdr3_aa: CASKRGFTDTQYF; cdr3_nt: TGTGCCAGCAAAAGGGGCTTCACAGATACGCAGTATTTT
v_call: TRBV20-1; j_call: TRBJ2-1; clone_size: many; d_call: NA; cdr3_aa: CSARTGSGSYNEQFF; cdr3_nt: TGCAGTGCTAGAACCGGGAGCGGGTCCTACAATGAGCAGTTCTTC
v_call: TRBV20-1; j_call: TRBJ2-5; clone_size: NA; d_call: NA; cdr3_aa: CSARRDEVWETQYF; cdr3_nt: TGCAGTGCTAGAAGGGATGAAGTTTGGGAGACCCAGTACTTC
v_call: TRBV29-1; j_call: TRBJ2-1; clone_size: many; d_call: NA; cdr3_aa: CSVDGRSSYNEQFF; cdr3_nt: TGCAGCGTTGACGGCAGGAGCTCCTACAATGAGCAGTTCTTC
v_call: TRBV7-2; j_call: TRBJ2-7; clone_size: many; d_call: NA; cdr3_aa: CASSPRGAVREQYF; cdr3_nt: TGTGCCAGCAGCCCTCGGGGCGCCGTACGCGAGCAGTACTTC
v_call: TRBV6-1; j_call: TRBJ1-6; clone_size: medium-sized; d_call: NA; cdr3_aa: CASSQARNSPLHF; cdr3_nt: TGTGCCAGCAGTCAGGCTCGGAATTCACCCCTCCACTTT
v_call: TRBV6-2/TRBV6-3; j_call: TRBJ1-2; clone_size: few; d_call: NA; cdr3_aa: CASSYSGSEGYTF; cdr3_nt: TGTGCCAGCAGTTACTCAGGGAGCGAGGGCTACACCTTC
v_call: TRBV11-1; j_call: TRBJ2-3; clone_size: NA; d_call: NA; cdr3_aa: CASGKVSTDTQYF; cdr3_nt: TGTGCCAGCGGGAAGGTTAGCACAGATACGCAGTATTTT
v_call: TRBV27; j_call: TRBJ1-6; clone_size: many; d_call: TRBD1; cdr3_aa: CASRGQYSPLHF; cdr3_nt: TGTGCCAGCAGGGGACAGTATTCACCCCTCCACTTT
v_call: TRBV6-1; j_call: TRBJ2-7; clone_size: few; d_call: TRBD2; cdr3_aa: CASVFREGRAYEQYF; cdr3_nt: TGTGCCAGCGTCTTCCGGGAGGGCCGCGCCTACGAGCAGTACTTC
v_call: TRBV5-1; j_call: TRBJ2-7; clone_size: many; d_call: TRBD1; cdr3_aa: CASSYAGTGGYEQYF; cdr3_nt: TGCGCCAGCAGCTATGCCGGGACAGGGGGTTACGAGCAGTACTTC
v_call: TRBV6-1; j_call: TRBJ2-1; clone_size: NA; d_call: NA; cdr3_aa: CASRRDHHEQFF; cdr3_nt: TGTGCCAGCAGAAGGGACCATCATGAGCAGTTCTTC
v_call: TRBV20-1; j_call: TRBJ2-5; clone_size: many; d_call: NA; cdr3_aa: CSASSRGRGQETQYF; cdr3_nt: TGCAGTGCTAGTTCCAGGGGTAGGGGCCAAGAGACCCAGTACTTC
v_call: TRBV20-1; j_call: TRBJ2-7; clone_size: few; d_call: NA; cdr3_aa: CSARDGGTPFTYEQYF; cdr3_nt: TGCAGTGCTAGAGATGGCGGGACTCCTTTTACCTACGAGCAGTACTTC
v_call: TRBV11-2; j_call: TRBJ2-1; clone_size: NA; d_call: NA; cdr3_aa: CASSLAGAGYNEQFF; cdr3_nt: TGTGCCAGCAGCTTAGCAGGGGCCGGGTACAATGAGCAGTTCTTC
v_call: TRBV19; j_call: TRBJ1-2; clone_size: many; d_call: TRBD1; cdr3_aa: CASSGQGNSNYGYTF; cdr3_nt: TGTGCCAGTAGTGGACAGGGGAACTCTAACTATGGCTACACCTTC
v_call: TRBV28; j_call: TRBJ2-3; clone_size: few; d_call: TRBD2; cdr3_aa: CAGSLAGVGTDTQYF; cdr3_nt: TGTGCCGGCAGTTTAGCGGGAGTGGGTACAGATACGCAGTACTTT
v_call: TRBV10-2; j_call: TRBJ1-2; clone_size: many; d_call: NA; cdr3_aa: CASSEQRNYGYTF; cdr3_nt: TGCGCCAGCAGTGAGCAGAGGAACTATGGCTACACCTTC